Presented here are 8 T cell receptor beta chains from one specimen sequenced in a study of blood T cell repertoires in COVID-19. TCRdb's copy holds only in-frame clones and misses some; the assay was immunoSEQ multiplex PCR. The table includes roughly 200,000 clones, roughly 82% detected once. Sequencing used PBMCs or T cells enriched from blood (not recorded which). The receptors originated from a man aged 35 to 55 with acute COVID-19.

This clone was recorded only once. The chain combines TRBV20-1 with TRBJ2-7; unclear D gene. The CDR3 contains 10 residues. Trimming cost V 5 bases and J 6 bases, with 8 bases left between them. Germline CDR1 is DFQATT and CDR2 is SNEGSKA (reference sequence). Written as DNA, the CDR3 is TGCAGTGCTTATCTAGGCGAGCAGTACTTC. Protein sequence: CSAYLGEQYF.

The chain employs TRBV3-1 (or the pseudogene TRBV3-2) and TRBJ2-1, with D perhaps matching TRBD1 (5 bases). The CDR3 has 16 residues. Germline assignment: CDR1 LGHDT and CDR2 YNNKEL (reference sequence). V shed 3 bases and J shed 1 base, with 13 bases lying between them. Here the CDR3 DNA reads TGTGCCAGCAGCCAGGTACAGGCTCGATCCTACAATGAGCAGTTCTTC. This gives the protein CASSQVQARSYNEQFF.

This clone has only a few counts. The rearrangement links TRBV20-1 to TRBJ2-1, with TRBD2 identical over 10 bases. V trimming: 3 bases; J trimming: 6 bases; junction bases outside the gene matches: 8. The germline V gene has CDR1 DFQATT and CDR2 SNEGSKA (reference sequence). There are 15 residues in the CDR3. In DNA, the CDR3 is TGCAGTGCTAGTTCGAGCGGGAGGGCCGGCAATGAGCAGTTCTTC. Translation: CSASSSGRAGNEQFF.

V gene TRBV24-1 combines with J gene TRBJ2-7; maybe TRBD1 (6 bases). Trimming took 3 bases from V and 5 from J, leaving 13 bases between them. The CDR3 runs 14 residues. Germline V gives CDR1 KGHDR, CDR2 SFDVKD. DNA for the CDR3: TGTGCCACCAGTGATCGTAGGGGGTTCAACGAGCAGTACTTC. It specifies CATSDRRGFNEQYF.

This clone was detected once. The rearrangement links TRBV28 to TRBJ1-2; 7 bases fit TRBD1. V lost 7 bases, J lost 5 bases, and 13 bases stayed unmatched. Looked up from germline, CDR1 is MDHEN and CDR2 is SYDVKM. The CDR3 totals 15 residues. The CDR3 here is CASIGGLGQAYGYTF. For the CDR3, the DNA is TGTGCCAGCATTGGGGGGCTTGGACAGGCATATGGCTACACCTTC.

This clone appeared a few times. This sequence joins TRBV5-1 and TRBJ1-6; TRBD1 is a possible D gene (5 bases). V was clipped by 0 bases and J by 9 bases, with 16 bases between them. This CDR3 is built from 16 residues. Per germline, CDR1 SGHRS and CDR2 YFSETQ. CDR3 in DNA: TGCGCCAGCAGCTTGGGGAATTCTAATCAGGGTTCACCCCTCCACTTT. It encodes CASSLGNSNQGSPLHF.

Many counts were recorded for this clone. The chain has TRBV6-4 and TRBJ2-2; D is perhaps TRBD1 (6 bases). Germline V gene data show CDR1 as MRHNA and CDR2 as SNTAGT. This CDR3 is built from 16 residues. V lost 4 bases, J lost 2 bases, and 14 bases lay in between. The CDR3 region is CASSALPDSNTGELFF. Here the CDR3 DNA reads TGTGCCAGCAGTGCTCTTCCGGACAGTAACACCGGGGAGCTGTTTTTT.

This clone was detected a few times. The V call is TRBV12-3 or TRBV12-4, the J call TRBJ1-5; D remains ambiguous. V was trimmed by 7 bases and J by 7 bases, leaving 11 bases between them. The CDR3 extends over 12 amino acids. This CDR3 is CASTSPPQPQHF. The CDR3 bases are TGTGCCAGCACCTCTCCCCCCCAGCCCCAGCATTTT.